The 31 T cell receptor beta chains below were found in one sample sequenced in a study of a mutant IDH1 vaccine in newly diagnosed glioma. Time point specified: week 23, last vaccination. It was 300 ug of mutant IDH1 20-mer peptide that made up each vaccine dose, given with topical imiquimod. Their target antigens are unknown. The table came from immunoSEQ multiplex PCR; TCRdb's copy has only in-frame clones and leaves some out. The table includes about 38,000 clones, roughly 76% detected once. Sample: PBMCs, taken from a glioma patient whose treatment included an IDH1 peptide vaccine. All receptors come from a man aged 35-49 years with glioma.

The CDR3 coding sequence is TGTGCCAGCAGTTACTCAGGGGGCCAGAATTCACCCCTCCACTTT. As protein: CASSYSGGQNSPLHF. The rearrangement links TRBV6-6 to TRBJ1-6; TRBD1 aligns across 7 bases. The germline V gene encodes CDR1 MNHNY and CDR2 SVGAGI (reference sequence). V lost 0 bases and J lost 7; bases outside the gene matches: 3. The CDR3 loop spans 15 amino acids.

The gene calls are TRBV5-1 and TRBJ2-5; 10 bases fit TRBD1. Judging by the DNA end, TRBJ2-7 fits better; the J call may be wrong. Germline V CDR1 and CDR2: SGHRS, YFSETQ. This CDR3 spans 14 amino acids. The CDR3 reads CASSQGQGLAEQYF. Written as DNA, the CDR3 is TGCGCCAGCAGCCAGGGACAGGGGCTCGCCGAGCAGTACTTC.

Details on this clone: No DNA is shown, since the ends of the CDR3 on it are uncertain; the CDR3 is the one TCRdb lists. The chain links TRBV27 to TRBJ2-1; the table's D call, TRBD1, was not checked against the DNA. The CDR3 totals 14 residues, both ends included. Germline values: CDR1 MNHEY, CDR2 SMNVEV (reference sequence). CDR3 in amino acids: CASSTLGPYNEQFF.

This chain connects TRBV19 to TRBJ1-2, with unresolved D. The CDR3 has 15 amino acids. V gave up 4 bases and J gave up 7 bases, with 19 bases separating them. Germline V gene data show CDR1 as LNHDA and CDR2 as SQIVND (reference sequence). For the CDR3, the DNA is TGTGCCAGTAGTACGGGTCGGCAGACGGGCTCTGGCTACACCTTC. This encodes CASSTGRQTGSGYTF.

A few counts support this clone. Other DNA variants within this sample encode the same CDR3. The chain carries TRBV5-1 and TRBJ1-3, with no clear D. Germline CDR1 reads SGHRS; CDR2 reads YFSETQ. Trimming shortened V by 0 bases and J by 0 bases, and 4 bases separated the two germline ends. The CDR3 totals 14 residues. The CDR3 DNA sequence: TGCGCCAGCAGCTTGGGTGGCTCTGGAAACACCATATATTTT. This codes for CASSLGGSGNTIYF.

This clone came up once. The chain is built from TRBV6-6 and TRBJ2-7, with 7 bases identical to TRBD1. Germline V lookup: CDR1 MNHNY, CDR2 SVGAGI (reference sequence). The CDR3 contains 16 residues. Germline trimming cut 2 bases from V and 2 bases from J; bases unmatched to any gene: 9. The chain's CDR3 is CASSYTTGRVTYEQYF. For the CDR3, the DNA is TGTGCCAGCAGTTACACGACAGGGAGAGTAACCTACGAGCAGTACTTC.

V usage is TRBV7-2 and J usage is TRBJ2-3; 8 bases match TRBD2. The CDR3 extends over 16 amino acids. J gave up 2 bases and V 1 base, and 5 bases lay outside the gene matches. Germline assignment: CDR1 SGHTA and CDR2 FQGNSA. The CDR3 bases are TGTGCCAGCAGCTTAGGCCTAGCGGGCCTCACAGATACGCAGTATTTT. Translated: CASSLGLAGLTDTQYF.

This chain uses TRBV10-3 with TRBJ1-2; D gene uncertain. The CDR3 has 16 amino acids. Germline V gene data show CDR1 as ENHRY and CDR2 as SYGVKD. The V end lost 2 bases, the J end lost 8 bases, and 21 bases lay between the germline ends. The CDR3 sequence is CAISEPGSLGPFGYTF. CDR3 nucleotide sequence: TGTGCCATCAGTGAGCCTGGGTCGTTAGGGCCTTTCGGCTACACCTTC.

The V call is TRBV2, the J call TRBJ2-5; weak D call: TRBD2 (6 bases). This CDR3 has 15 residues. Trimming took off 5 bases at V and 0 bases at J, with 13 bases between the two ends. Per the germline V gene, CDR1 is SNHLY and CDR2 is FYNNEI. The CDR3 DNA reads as TGTGCCAGCAGTACGACTAGGTGGTACCAAGAGACCCAGTACTTC. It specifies CASSTTRWYQETQYF.

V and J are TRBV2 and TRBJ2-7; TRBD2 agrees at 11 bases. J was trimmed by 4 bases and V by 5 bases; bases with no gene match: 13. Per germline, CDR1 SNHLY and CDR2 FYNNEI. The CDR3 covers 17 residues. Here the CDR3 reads CASSFSGRVESGYEQYF. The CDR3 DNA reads TGTGCCAGCAGTTTTAGCGGGAGGGTGGAAAGTGGATACGAGCAGTACTTC.

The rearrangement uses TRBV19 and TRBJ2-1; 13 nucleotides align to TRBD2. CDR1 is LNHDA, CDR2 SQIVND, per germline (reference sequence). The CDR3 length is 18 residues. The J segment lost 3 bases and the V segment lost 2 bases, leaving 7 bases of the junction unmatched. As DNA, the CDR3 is TGTGCCAGTAGTATAAGGGGACTAGCGGGACGACACTACAATGAGCAGTTCTTC. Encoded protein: CASSIRGLAGRHYNEQFF.

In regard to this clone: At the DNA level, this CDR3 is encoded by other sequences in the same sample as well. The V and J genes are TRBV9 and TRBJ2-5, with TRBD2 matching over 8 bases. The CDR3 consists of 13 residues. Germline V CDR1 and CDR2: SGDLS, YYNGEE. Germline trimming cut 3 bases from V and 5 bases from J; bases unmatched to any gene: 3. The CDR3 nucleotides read TGTGCCAGCAGCGGAGGACTAGCCGAGACCCAGTACTTC. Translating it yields CASSGGLAETQYF.

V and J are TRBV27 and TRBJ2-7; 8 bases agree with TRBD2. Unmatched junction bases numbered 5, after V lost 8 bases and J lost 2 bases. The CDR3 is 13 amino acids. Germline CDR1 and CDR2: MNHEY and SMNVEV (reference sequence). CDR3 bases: TGTGCCAGCGGCGACGGGGGGGCCTACGAGCAGTACTTC. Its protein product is CASGDGGAYEQYF.

The CDR3 nucleotides are TGTGCCAGCAGCGAGTCCAGGGGAAGATCACCCCTCCACTTT. It translates to CASSESRGRSPLHF. The genes are TRBV6-6 and TRBJ1-6, with a possible D match to TRBD1 (6 bases). The CDR3 runs to 14 residues. Germline V gene data show CDR1 as MNHNY and CDR2 as SVGAGI (reference sequence). The V and J ends lost 6 bases and 10 bases respectively, with 16 bases between them.

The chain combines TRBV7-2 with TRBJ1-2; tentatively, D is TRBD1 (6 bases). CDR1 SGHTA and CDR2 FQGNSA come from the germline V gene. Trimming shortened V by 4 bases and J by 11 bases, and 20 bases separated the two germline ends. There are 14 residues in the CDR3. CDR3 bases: TGTGCCAGCAGCTCCCAAGGGGGTGTCGTGGGTTACACCTTC. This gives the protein CASSSQGGVVGYTF.

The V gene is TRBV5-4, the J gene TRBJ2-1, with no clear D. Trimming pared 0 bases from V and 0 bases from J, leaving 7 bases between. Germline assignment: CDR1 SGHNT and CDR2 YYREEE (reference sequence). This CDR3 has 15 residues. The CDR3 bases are TGTGCCAGCAGCTTGGATGGACCCTCCTACAATGAGCAGTTCTTC. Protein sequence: CASSLDGPSYNEQFF.

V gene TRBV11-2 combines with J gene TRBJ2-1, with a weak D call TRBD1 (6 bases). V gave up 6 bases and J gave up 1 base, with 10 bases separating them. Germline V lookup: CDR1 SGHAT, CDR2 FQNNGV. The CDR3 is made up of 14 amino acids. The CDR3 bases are TGTGCCAGCAGTTCAGGGGTGTCCTACAATGAGCAGTTCTTC. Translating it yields CASSSGVSYNEQFF.

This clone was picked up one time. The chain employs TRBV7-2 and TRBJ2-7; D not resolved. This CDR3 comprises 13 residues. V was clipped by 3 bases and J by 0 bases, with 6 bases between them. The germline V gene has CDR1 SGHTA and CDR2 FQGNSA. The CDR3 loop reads CASSFQVSYEQYF. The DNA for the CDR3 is TGTGCCAGCAGCTTCCAGGTCTCCTACGAGCAGTACTTC.

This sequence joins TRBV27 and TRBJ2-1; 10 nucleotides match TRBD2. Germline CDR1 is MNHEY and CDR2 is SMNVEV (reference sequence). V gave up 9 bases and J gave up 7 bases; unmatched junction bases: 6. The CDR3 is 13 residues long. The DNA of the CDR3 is TGTGCCAGTCTAGCGGGAGACAGGAATGAGCAGTTCTTC. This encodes CASLAGDRNEQFF.

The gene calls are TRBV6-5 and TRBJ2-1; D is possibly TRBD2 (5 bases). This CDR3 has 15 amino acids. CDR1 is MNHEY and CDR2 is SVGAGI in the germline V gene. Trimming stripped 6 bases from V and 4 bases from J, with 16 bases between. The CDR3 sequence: CASSSTRGWYNEQFF. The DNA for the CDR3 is TGTGCCAGCAGCTCTACCCGGGGTTGGTACAATGAGCAGTTCTTC.

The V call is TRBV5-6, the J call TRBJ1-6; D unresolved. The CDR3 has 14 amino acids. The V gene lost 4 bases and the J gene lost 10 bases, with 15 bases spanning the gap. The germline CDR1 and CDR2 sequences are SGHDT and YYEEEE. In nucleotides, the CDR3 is TGTGCCAGCAGCGAACGGACGTTGGGATCACCCCTCCACTTT. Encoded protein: CASSERTLGSPLHF. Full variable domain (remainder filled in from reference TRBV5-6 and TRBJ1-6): DAGVTQSPTHLIKTRGQQVTLRCSPKSGHDTVSWYQQALGQGPQFIFQYYEEEERQRGNFPDRFSGHQFPNYSSELNVNALLLGDSALYLCASSERTLGSPLHFGNGTRLTVT.

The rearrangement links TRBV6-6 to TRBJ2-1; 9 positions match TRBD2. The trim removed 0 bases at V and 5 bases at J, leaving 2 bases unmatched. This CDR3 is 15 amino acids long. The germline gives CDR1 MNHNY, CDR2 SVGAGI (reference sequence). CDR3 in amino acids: CASSYSGLANNEQFF. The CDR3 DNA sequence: TGTGCCAGCAGTTACTCGGGACTAGCCAACAATGAGCAGTTCTTC.

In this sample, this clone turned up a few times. The CDR3 DNA sequence: TGCGCCAGCAGCCAAGATGGCAGTAATAATGAAAAACTGTTTTTT. It translates to CASSQDGSNNEKLFF. V gene TRBV4-3 combines with J gene TRBJ1-4; D uncertain. The CDR3 loop spans 15 amino acids. CDR1 is LGHNA and CDR2 is YSLEER in the germline V gene. The ends were cut back, 0 bases at V and 4 bases at J, with 9 bases in the middle.

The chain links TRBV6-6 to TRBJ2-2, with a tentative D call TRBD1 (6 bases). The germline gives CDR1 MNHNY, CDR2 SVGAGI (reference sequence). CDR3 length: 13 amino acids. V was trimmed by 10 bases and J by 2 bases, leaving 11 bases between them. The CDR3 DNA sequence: TGTGCCACCTGGACAGTAAACACCGGGGAGCTGTTTTTT. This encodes CATWTVNTGELFF.

The CDR3 sequence is CASSQDGAGMEETQYF. CDR3 in DNA: TGCGCCAGCAGCCAAGATGGGGCAGGGATGGAAGAGACCCAGTACTTC. The chain joins TRBV4-3 to TRBJ2-5; tentatively, D is TRBD1 (5 bases). Trimming removed 0 bases from V and 3 bases from J, with 14 bases in between. The CDR3 runs 16 residues. From germline, CDR1 is LGHNA and CDR2 YSLEER.

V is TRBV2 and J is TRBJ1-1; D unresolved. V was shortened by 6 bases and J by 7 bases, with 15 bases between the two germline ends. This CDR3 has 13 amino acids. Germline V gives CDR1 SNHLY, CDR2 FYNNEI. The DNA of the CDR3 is TGTGCCAGCAGACCACGACAAGGCCATGAAGCTTTCTTT. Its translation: CASRPRQGHEAFF.

CDR3 sequence reads: CASSRQGAINEKLFF. The CDR3 nucleotides read TGCGCCAGCAGCCGACAGGGGGCGATTAATGAAAAACTGTTTTTT. The V gene is TRBV4-1, the J gene TRBJ1-4; TRBD1 agrees at 10 bases. Germline loops: CDR1 MGHRA, CDR2 YSYEKL. The CDR3 is made up of 15 amino acids. The V and J ends lost 4 bases and 4 bases, in that order; junction bases with no gene match: 3.

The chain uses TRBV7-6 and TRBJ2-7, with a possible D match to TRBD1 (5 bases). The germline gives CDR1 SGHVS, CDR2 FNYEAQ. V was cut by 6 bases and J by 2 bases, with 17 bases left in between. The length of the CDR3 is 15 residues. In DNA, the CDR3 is TGTGCCAGCAGTATAGGGGCAGACTCCGCCTACGAGCAGTACTTC. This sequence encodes CASSIGADSAYEQYF.

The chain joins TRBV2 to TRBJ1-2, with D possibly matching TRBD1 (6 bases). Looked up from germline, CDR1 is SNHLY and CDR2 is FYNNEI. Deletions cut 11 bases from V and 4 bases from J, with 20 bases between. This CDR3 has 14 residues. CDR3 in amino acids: CARLPQGLTYGYTF. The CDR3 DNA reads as TGTGCCCGACTTCCCCAGGGGCTTACCTATGGCTACACCTTC.

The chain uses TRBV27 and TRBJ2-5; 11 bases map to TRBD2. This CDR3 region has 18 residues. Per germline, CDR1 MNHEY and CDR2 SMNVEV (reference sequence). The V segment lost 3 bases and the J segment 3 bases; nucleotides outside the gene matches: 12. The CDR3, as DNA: TGTGCCAGCAGTTTCCAGATGACTAGCGGGGTTCAAAAAGAGACCCAGTACTTC. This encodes CASSFQMTSGVQKETQYF.

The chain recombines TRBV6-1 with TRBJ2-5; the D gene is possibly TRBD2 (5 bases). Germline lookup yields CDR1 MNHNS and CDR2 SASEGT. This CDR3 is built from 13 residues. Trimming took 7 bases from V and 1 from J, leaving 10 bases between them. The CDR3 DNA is TGTGCCAGCAATGGGGAGCCCCAAGAGACCCAGTACTTC. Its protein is CASNGEPQETQYF.